Each of the 27 T cell receptor beta chains below was sequenced from the same sample in a study of cytomegalovirus exposure and HLA in healthy donors. Researchers ran the PCR with 60 Vbeta and 13 Jbeta primers. Data came from immunoSEQ multiplex PCR; TCRdb stores just in-frame clones and leaves some out. The sample has about 72,000 clones. The sample taken for sequencing was PBMCs. These receptors were taken from a man aged 45 to 65 in good health and CMV-seropositive.

CDR3 bases: TGTGCCAGCAGCTTTCTAGCGGGGGGGCAAGAGACCCAGTACTTC. It is translated as CASSFLAGGQETQYF. The chain combines TRBV5-6 with TRBJ2-5; 12 bases line up with TRBD2. From germline, CDR1 is SGHDT and CDR2 YYEEEE. With 2 bases clipped from V and 2 bases from J, the junction kept 1 base outside the gene matches. The CDR3 is 15 residues long.

The chain couples TRBV6-5 to TRBJ2-2, with D uncertain. The germline V gene encodes CDR1 MNHEY and CDR2 SVGAGI. This CDR3 is built from 15 residues. V was shortened by 2 bases and J by 3 bases, with 10 bases between the two germline ends. CDR3 amino acids: CASSYEAVDTGELFF. The CDR3 nucleotides are TGTGCCAGCAGTTACGAGGCAGTCGACACCGGGGAGCTGTTTTTT.

This chain joins TRBV9 and TRBJ1-2, with 10 bases identical to TRBD1. V dropped 3 bases and J dropped 4; count of bases not matched to a gene: 12. The CDR3 totals 17 residues. Germline V gene sequence: CDR1 SGDLS, CDR2 YYNGEE. The CDR3 protein is CASSDPLYRDRGYGYTF. CDR3 nucleotides: TGTGCCAGCAGCGACCCTCTTTACCGGGACAGGGGCTATGGCTACACCTTC.

V usage is TRBV6-5 and J usage is TRBJ1-2; 7 bases agree with TRBD1. The V gene end was trimmed by 0 bases and the J gene end by 10 bases; junction bases not matched to a gene: 5. The germline V gene encodes CDR1 MNHEY and CDR2 SVGAGI. This CDR3 has 13 amino acids. CDR3 DNA sequence: TGTGCCAGCAGTTACTCGAGGGGGCCCAACTACACCTTC. Translating it yields CASSYSRGPNYTF.

The chain employs TRBV18 and TRBJ1-2; tentative D call: TRBD1 (5 bases). The germline V gene has CDR1 KGHSH and CDR2 LQKENI. V lost 3 bases and J 8 bases, leaving 10 bases between the germline ends. This CDR3 has 12 amino acids. The CDR3 region is CASSPGGVGYTF. Here the CDR3 DNA reads TGTGCCAGCTCACCCGGGGGTGTAGGCTACACCTTC.

The V and J genes are TRBV7-6 and TRBJ2-7, with 9 bases that match TRBD1. CDR1 SGHVS and CDR2 FNYEAQ come from the germline V gene. Unmatched junction bases numbered 5, after V lost 5 bases and J lost 3 bases. This CDR3 has 14 amino acids. Here the CDR3 DNA reads TGTGCCAGCAGCCTGGGACAGGGAGGCTACGAGCAGTACGTC. Translating gives CASSLGQGGYEQYV.

V usage is TRBV10-2 and J usage is TRBJ1-3; D may be TRBD1 (6 bases). The CDR3 is 14 residues long. Per germline, CDR1 WSHSY and CDR2 SAAADI. Trimming pared 6 bases from V and 4 bases from J, leaving 13 bases between. CDR3 residues: CASRGGSAGNTIYF. CDR3 nucleotides: TGCGCCAGCAGAGGGGGTAGCGCGGGAAACACCATATATTTT.

The V and J genes are TRBV9 and TRBJ2-6; a weak D match, TRBD2 (5 bases). CDR1 SGDLS and CDR2 YYNGEE come from the germline V gene. The CDR3 extends over 17 amino acids. V gave up 2 bases and J gave up 0 bases, with 12 bases separating them. Here the CDR3 reads CASSVERRSSGANVLTF. The CDR3 DNA reads TGTGCCAGCAGCGTCGAACGGAGGAGCTCTGGGGCCAACGTCCTGACTTTC.

The chain recombines TRBV5-6 with TRBJ1-1, with D uncertain. The CDR3 runs to 13 residues. Trimming stripped 2 bases from V and 2 bases from J, with 7 bases between. Germline V gene sequence: CDR1 SGHDT, CDR2 YYEEEE. The CDR3 is CASSFETNTEAFF. The CDR3, as DNA: TGTGCCAGCAGCTTCGAAACTAACACTGAAGCTTTCTTT.

This sequence joins TRBV28 and TRBJ1-2; D perhaps matches TRBD1 (5 bases). Germline values: CDR1 MDHEN, CDR2 SYDVKM. CDR3 size: 14 residues. V was cut by 8 bases and J by 3 bases, with 16 bases left in between. The CDR3 loop is CASGPSRADYGYTF. Here the CDR3 DNA reads TGTGCCAGCGGACCATCCAGGGCGGACTATGGCTACACCTTC.

The V gene is TRBV6-5, the J gene TRBJ2-7; 8 nucleotides align to TRBD1. V lost 5 bases, J lost 6 bases, and 3 bases stayed unmatched. This CDR3 region has 12 residues. Germline-derived CDR1 and CDR2 are MNHEY and SVGAGI. In DNA form, the CDR3 reads TGTGCCAGCAGTAAAGGGACAGGCGAGCAGTACGTC. It is translated as CASSKGTGEQYV.

This chain links TRBV19 with TRBJ1-2; TRBD1 matches 9 bases. CDR1 is LNHDA, CDR2 SQIVND, per germline (reference sequence). V shed 3 bases, J shed 6 bases, and the junction held 2 bases outside the gene matches. The CDR3 spans 13 residues. CDR3: CASSMRQGDGYTF. The CDR3 DNA reads as TGTGCCAGTAGTATGCGACAGGGGGATGGCTACACCTTC.

J is TRBJ1-3 and V is TRBV4-1; weak D call: TRBD1 (5 bases). The CDR3 totals 16 residues. Trimming left V 1 base short and J 0 bases short, with 10 bases between. Germline V gene lookup returns CDR1 MGHRA and CDR2 YSYEKL. DNA of the CDR3: TGCGCCAGCAGCCAAGCGGGGGGATACTCTGGAAACACCATATATTTT. Amino acids: CASSQAGGYSGNTIYF.

V and J are TRBV27 and TRBJ1-5, with D uncertain. The germline V gene encodes CDR1 MNHEY and CDR2 SMNVEV (reference sequence). The CDR3 totals 13 residues. V was shortened by 8 bases and J by 4 bases, with 12 bases between the two germline ends. CDR3 coding DNA: TGTGCCAGCGGGAGACTCCGGAATCAGCCCCAGCATTTT. It encodes CASGRLRNQPQHF.

The chain combines TRBV7-9 with TRBJ2-1, with D possibly being TRBD1 (6 bases). The CDR3 sequence is 15 residues long. V was shortened by 2 bases and J by 7 bases, with 15 bases between the two germline ends. The germline CDR1 and CDR2 sequences are SEHNR and FQNEAQ (reference sequence). CDR3 loop: CASSLYTGRMNEQFF. CDR3 bases: TGTGCCAGCAGCTTATATACAGGGAGAATGAATGAGCAGTTCTTC. Filled out from reference TRBV7-9 and TRBJ2-1, the complete variable domain reads DTGVSQNPRHKITKRGQNVTFRCDPISEHNRLYWYRQTLGQGPEFLTYFQNEAQLEKSRLLSDRFSAERPKGSFSTLEIQRTEQGDSAMYLCASSLYTGRMNEQFFGPGTRLTVL.

The chain uses TRBV19 and TRBJ2-3, with D uncertain. CDR1 is LNHDA, CDR2 SQIVND, per germline (reference sequence). With 7 bases removed from V and 0 bases from J, the gap between germline ends came to 11 bases. There are 14 residues in the CDR3. In nucleotides, the CDR3 is TGTGCCAGTAAGTTCACGACTAGCACAGATACGCAGTATTTT. This sequence encodes CASKFTTSTDTQYF.

This chain connects TRBV5-1 to TRBJ2-2; no reliable D call. In germline, CDR1 is SGHRS, CDR2 YFSETQ. V lost 0 bases, J lost 3 bases, and 9 bases lay in between. CDR3 size: 15 residues. CDR3 DNA sequence: TGCGCCAGCAGCTTGGTAACTCCTGACACCGGGGAGCTGTTTTTT. This codes for CASSLVTPDTGELFF.

This chain links TRBV7-2 with TRBJ2-1; D is possibly TRBD2 (6 bases). CDR1 is SGHTA, CDR2 FQGNSA, per germline. The V end lost 0 bases, the J end lost 6 bases, and 9 bases lay between the germline ends. The CDR3 is 14 amino acids. The CDR3 coding sequence is TGTGCCAGCAGCTTAGCGGGAGGCGCCAATGAGCAGTTCTTC. Residues: CASSLAGGANEQFF.

The V gene is TRBV6-5, the J gene TRBJ1-1; 7 positions match TRBD1. The V and J ends lost 4 bases and 4 bases, in that order; junction bases with no gene match: 6. CDR3 length: 14 residues. Germline lookup yields CDR1 MNHEY and CDR2 SVGAGI. The CDR3: CASSSPWDSTEAFF. The CDR3 coding sequence is TGTGCCAGCAGTTCACCGTGGGACAGCACTGAAGCTTTCTTT.

This rearrangement joins TRBV9 to TRBJ1-2; D is unclear. The CDR3 runs to 14 residues. Germline V gene lookup returns CDR1 SGDLS and CDR2 YYNGEE. Trimming took off 3 bases at V and 3 bases at J, with 12 bases between the two ends. The CDR3 here is CASSANDGDYGYTF. The CDR3 DNA reads TGTGCCAGCAGCGCCAACGACGGGGACTATGGCTACACCTTC.

The gene calls are TRBV19 and TRBJ1-1; D gene uncertain. V was shortened by 5 bases and J by 14 bases, with 18 bases between the two germline ends. This CDR3 has 12 amino acids. CDR1 and CDR2 from the germline V gene are LNHDA and SQIVND (reference sequence). Here the CDR3 reads CASSPSGRVAFF. DNA for the CDR3: TGTGCCAGTAGTCCAAGCGGAAGGGTTGCGTTCTTT. The full variable domain, its missing parts supplied by reference TRBV19 and TRBJ1-1, is DGGITQSPKYLFRKEGQNVTLSCEQNLNHDAMYWYRQDPGQGLRLIYYSQIVNDFQKGDIAEGYSVSREKKESFPLTVTSAQKNPTAFYLCASSPSGRVAFFGQGTRLTVV.

The J gene is TRBJ2-5, the V gene TRBV10-1; D is unresolved. With 0 bases removed from V and 5 bases from J, the gap between germline ends came to 13 bases. The CDR3 is 15 amino acids. CDR1 is WNHNN and CDR2 is SYGVQD in the germline V gene (reference sequence). CDR3 sequence (DNA): TGCGCCAGCAGTGAGTCTCGTAACCTCAGGGAGACCCAGTACTTC. Translated: CASSESRNLRETQYF.

This chain connects TRBV2 to TRBJ2-7, with D maybe TRBD1 (6 bases). CDR1 and CDR2 (germline): SNHLY, FYNNEI. V was trimmed by 0 bases and J by 2 bases, leaving 8 bases between them. The CDR3 spans 14 residues. The CDR3 coding sequence is TGTGCCAGCAGTGAAGCACAGGGCACCTACGAGCAGTACTTC. This sequence encodes CASSEAQGTYEQYF.

The CDR3 bases are TGTGCCAGCAGCCAAGACAGGGCAGGTGGAAACACCATATATTTT. It is translated as CASSQDRAGGNTIYF. The chain carries TRBV6-6 and TRBJ1-3; 7 bases map to TRBD1. Per the germline V gene, CDR1 is MNHNY and CDR2 is SVGAGI (reference sequence). The CDR3 is 15 amino acids. V lost 6 bases and J lost 3; bases outside the gene matches: 8.

The chain couples TRBV10-2 to TRBJ1-1, with D maybe TRBD1 (6 bases). CDR3 length: 15 residues. Trimming shortened V by 4 bases and J by 6 bases, and 18 bases separated the two germline ends. CDR1 WSHSY and CDR2 SAAADI come from the germline V gene. The CDR3, as DNA: TGCGCCAGCAGTGGGTCTACTACCAGGGGCGCTGAAGCTTTCTTT. This codes for CASSGSTTRGAEAFF.

The genes are TRBV7-9 and TRBJ1-6; 7 positions agree with TRBD1. After removal of 5 bases from V and 8 bases from J, the junction contained 6 bases not matched to a gene. The CDR3 totals 14 residues. Germline CDR1 SEHNR, CDR2 FQNEAQ (reference sequence). The CDR3 nucleotides read TGTGCCAGCAGCATCGGGACAGCCTATTCACCCCTCCACTTT. This encodes CASSIGTAYSPLHF.

This chain uses TRBV14 with TRBJ2-7, with 8 bases fitting TRBD1. The CDR3 loop spans 14 amino acids. The trim removed 4 bases at V and 2 bases at J, leaving 4 bases unmatched. Germline V gene lookup returns CDR1 SGHDN and CDR2 FVKESK. DNA for the CDR3: TGTGCCAGCAGCCCGGACAGGGAACCCTACGAGCAGTACGTC. This translates into CASSPDREPYEQYV.